A single sample gave rise to the 16 T cell receptor beta chains below, sequenced in a study of CD8 T cells in Susac syndrome. When the RNA was reverse transcribed, random hexamers were used with an input of 0.5 to 1 ug. TCRdb used MiXCR to reprocess the immunoSEQ multiplex PCR reads, holding one entry per CDR3 protein. The sample carries some 130,000 distinct CDR3 sequences, 95% recorded once. What was sequenced was CD8+ T cells from PBMCs. The receptors come from a human donor with Susac syndrome.

The rearrangement joins TRBV7-3 to TRBJ1-1, with D unresolved. This CDR3 has 16 amino acids. The V and J ends lost 5 bases and 3 bases respectively, with 19 bases between them. Germline V gene sequence: CDR1 SGHTA, CDR2 FQGTGA. Here the CDR3 reads CASSPKGLRRYTEAFF. The CDR3 nucleotides are TGTGCCAGCAGCCCAAAGGGTTTGAGGAGATACACTGAAGCTTTCTTT.

The chain uses TRBV5-1 and TRBJ2-5; D is perhaps TRBD1 (5 bases). This CDR3 contains 16 residues. V lost 5 bases to trimming and J lost 2 bases, with 19 bases between them. CDR1 and CDR2 (germline): SGHRS, YFSETQ. The DNA for the CDR3 is TGCGCCAGCAGAAACCCCGCGACAGTATTTCAAGAGACCCAGTACTTC. Residues: CASRNPATVFQETQYF.

The chain links TRBV11-2 to TRBJ2-5; perhaps TRBD2 as D (5 bases). The CDR3 is 14 residues long. Trimming stripped 1 base from V and 5 bases from J, with 11 bases between. Germline lookup yields CDR1 SGHAT and CDR2 FQNNGV. CDR3 DNA sequence: TGTGCCAGCAGCTTAGCGTCGGGCGGGGAGACCCAGTACTTC. Its translation is CASSLASGGETQYF.

This clonotype was found once. The genes are TRBV27 and TRBJ2-1; D not resolved. The V end lost 5 bases, the J end lost 1 base, and 12 bases lay between the germline ends. Germline V gene lookup returns CDR1 MNHEY and CDR2 SMNVEV (reference sequence). This CDR3 has 15 residues. CDR3 amino acids: CASSPVLGSYNEQFF. In DNA, the CDR3 is TGTGCCAGCAGTCCAGTATTGGGTTCCTACAATGAGCAGTTCTTC.

Comments on this clonotype: One end of the junction varies from germline; a read error may be responsible. The DNA of the CDR3 is TGTGCTAGCAGCTTAGGACACCTTGGAGAGACCCAGTACTTC. Its protein is CASSLGHLGETQYF. The rearrangement uses TRBV7-7 and TRBJ2-5, with D maybe TRBD1 (5 bases). The length of the CDR3 is 14 residues. In germline, CDR1 is SSHAT, CDR2 FNYEAQ (reference sequence).

The rearrangement links TRBV19 to TRBJ2-3; unclear D gene. V was pared by 3 bases and J by 2 bases, with 6 bases between. This CDR3 contains 13 residues. Looked up from germline, CDR1 is LNHDA and CDR2 is SQIVND (reference sequence). The CDR3 DNA reads as TGTGCCAGTAGTATGGCGGCCACAGATACGCAGTATTTT. This translates into CASSMAATDTQYF. The whole variable domain, remainder taken from reference TRBV19 and TRBJ2-3, is DGGITQSPKYLFRKEGQNVTLSCEQNLNHDAMYWYRQDPGQGLRLIYYSQIVNDFQKGDIAEGYSVSREKKESFPLTVTSAQKNPTAFYLCASSMAATDTQYFGPGTRLTVL.

This chain uses TRBV5-1 with TRBJ1-2, with TRBD1 as a possible D gene (5 bases). Per germline, CDR1 SGHRS and CDR2 YFSETQ. CDR3 size: 14 residues. Trimming shortened V by 3 bases and J by 2 bases, and 11 bases separated the two germline ends. This chain's CDR3 is CASSSGPINYGYTF. The CDR3 DNA follows: TGCGCCAGCAGCTCGGGACCGATAAACTATGGCTACACCTTC.

The chain uses TRBV11-2 and TRBJ2-7; no definite D call. The germline V and J ends were trimmed by 5 bases and 5 bases, with 10 bases remaining between them. The CDR3 is 12 amino acids. The V gene's germline CDR1 is SGHAT and CDR2 FQNNGV. The CDR3 here is CASSPAVNEQYF. In DNA, the CDR3 is TGTGCCAGCAGCCCGGCGGTAAACGAGCAGTACTTC.

The chain links TRBV7-9 to TRBJ2-1, with TRBD2 as a possible D gene (6 bases). The V gene's germline CDR1 is SEHNR and CDR2 FQNEAQ (reference sequence). V lost 3 bases to trimming and J lost 5 bases, with 20 bases between them. The CDR3 spans 17 residues. CDR3 nucleotides: TGTGCCAGCAGCTTGGCGACCACGGGACTGGGGGACAATGAGCAGTTCTTC. This codes for CASSLATTGLGDNEQFF.

The chain employs TRBV20-1 and TRBJ2-7, with 10 bases that match TRBD1. After removal of 0 bases from V and 5 bases from J, the junction contained 10 bases not matched to a gene. CDR1 DFQATT and CDR2 SNEGSKA come from the germline V gene (reference sequence). This CDR3 has 16 residues. CDR3 amino acids: CSARDLTGQGLDEQYF. Written as DNA, the CDR3 is TGCAGTGCTAGAGATTTAACGGGACAGGGGTTAGACGAGCAGTACTTC.

The chain employs TRBV29-1 and TRBJ2-2; the D gene is possibly TRBD2 (6 bases). The CDR3 runs 14 residues. CDR1 and CDR2 from the germline V gene are SQVTM and ANQGSEA. The V and J ends lost 3 bases and 3 bases respectively, with 11 bases between them. In DNA form, the CDR3 reads TGCAGCGTTGATCTGGGACTCGACACCGGGGAGCTGTTTTTT. Amino acids: CSVDLGLDTGELFF.

The chain has TRBV7-6 and TRBJ2-2; D unresolved. There are 14 residues in the CDR3. Germline-derived CDR1 and CDR2 are SGHVS and FNYEAQ. Trimming took off 1 base at V and 6 bases at J, with 9 bases between the two ends. CDR3 nucleotide sequence: TGTGCCAGCAGCTTAGTTAATGTAGCCGGGGAGCTGTTTTTT. Amino acid sequence: CASSLVNVAGELFF.

This chain connects TRBV27 to TRBJ2-7; D is unresolved. Per the germline V gene, CDR1 is MNHEY and CDR2 is SMNVEV (reference sequence). V was cut by 6 bases and J by 6 bases, with 15 bases left in between. This CDR3 is built from 13 residues. Here the CDR3 reads CASSYHSEGEQYF. The DNA for the CDR3 is TGTGCCAGCAGCTACCATTCGGAAGGCGAGCAGTACTTC.

The chain combines TRBV5-4 with TRBJ1-3; a possible D gene is TRBD1 (5 bases). The germline V gene encodes CDR1 SGHNT and CDR2 YYREEE (reference sequence). CDR3 size: 15 residues. Trimming stripped 8 bases from V and 0 bases from J, with 15 bases between. In nucleotides, the CDR3 is TGTGCCAGTAGGGACGGAAGGGCCTCTGGAAACACCATATATTTT. Protein sequence: CASRDGRASGNTIYF. Together with reference TRBV5-4 and TRBJ1-3, the CDR3 gives the full variable domain: ETGVTQSPTHLIKTRGQQVTLRCSSQSGHNTVSWYQQALGQGPQFIFQYYREEENGRGNFPPRFSGLQFPNYSSELNVNALELDDSALYLCASRDGRASGNTIYFGEGSWLTVV.

V is TRBV7-8 and J is TRBJ2-1; possibly TRBD1 for D (5 bases). Trimming took 3 bases from V and 14 from J, leaving 11 bases between them. Germline CDR1 and CDR2: SGHVS and FQNEAQ. The CDR3 has 11 amino acids. CDR3 bases: TGTGCCAGCAGCTTTGCACAGGACAAGTTCTTC. As protein: CASSFAQDKFF.

The chain employs TRBV29-1 and TRBJ2-1; possible D gene TRBD2, 6 bases. The CDR3 runs to 13 residues. The V end lost 6 bases, the J end lost 8 bases, and 17 bases lay between the germline ends. Per germline, CDR1 SQVTM and CDR2 ANQGSEA. DNA of the CDR3: TGCAGCGTCAACCCCCGGACGGGGGATGAGCAGTTCTTC. Encoded protein: CSVNPRTGDEQFF.